This T cell receptor (beta chain) was profiled in a study of blood T cells in healthy people across ages. General study findings and limits: Changes seen in expanded clonotypes were possibly confounded by donor CMV status left unknown.

This clonotype was counted many times. The antigen is undetermined. Caucasian individuals from Russia who were healthy and aged 6 to 90 acted as donors. Isolated per sample were at least 6 million PBMCs. CDR1 and CDR2 from the germline V gene are MDHEN and SYDVKM. The CDR3 runs to 14 residues. The J segment lost 6 bases and the V segment lost 3 bases, leaving 4 bases of the junction unmatched. Together with a sample-barcoded 5' primer, a J-beta primer mix was included in a second PCR lasting about 7 to 11 cycles. TCRdb processed the 5' RACE reads anew with MiXCR; each CDR3 protein has one entry. Altogether about 800,000 distinct CDR3 sequences are present, roughly 25% being singletons, with the ten largest covering roughly 3.8%. The sample was also linked to a second study, of T cells of mothers and their children. That source adds: It was related mother-child pairs that showed slightly higher overlap than unrelated pairs, without reaching significance.

This rearrangement joins TRBV28 to TRBJ1-4; TRBD1 matches 7 bases. The receptor comes from a boy aged 5-17 years in good health. Sequencing was done on a sample of blood. The DNA for the CDR3 is TGTGCCAGCAGTTTTACAGGGGTGGATGAAAAACTGTTTTTT. Protein sequence: CASSFTGVDEKLFF. Based on the CDR3 plus reference TRBV28 and TRBJ1-4, the full variable domain is DVKVTQSSRYLVKRTGEKVFLECVQDMDHENMFWYRQDPGLGLRLIYFSYDVKMKEKGDIPEGYSVSREKKERFSLILESASTNQTSMYLCASSFTGVDEKLFFGSGTQLSVL.